The T cell receptor beta chain described here comes from a study of blood T cell repertoires in COVID-19. Overall study: Collection of acute and convalescent COVID-19 samples took place in the United States, Italy and Spain. Sample material is recorded as cDNA or gDNA derived from T cells, B-cell-depleted T cells, or PBMCs.

Trimming cost V 2 bases and J 0 bases, with 8 bases left between them. Germline V gene lookup returns CDR1 SGDLS and CDR2 YYNGEE. The CDR3 has 14 residues. In this sample, this clone turned up once. In the authors' methods: Researchers report that nucleated cell counts were estimated from reference gene primer amplification. TCRdb's copy holds only in-frame clones and misses some; the assay was immunoSEQ multiplex PCR. That table furnishes V, J and clone size, whereas the DNA furnished D and trimming. Seen here are 95,000 to 150,000 clones, almost 90% observed once, and the top ten hold 0.88%. The V call is TRBV9, the J call TRBJ1-1, with D uncertain. The sample taken for sequencing was peripheral blood. This receptor was identified in a woman aged 50 to 60 with active or convalescent COVID-19. CDR3 coding DNA: TGTGCCAGCAGCGTGAGCGCTCTGAACACTGAAGCTTTCTTT. Amino acid sequence: CASSVSALNTEAFF.